One and the same sample provided the 14 T cell receptor beta chains below, sequenced in a study of control samples from healthy donors and cancer patients. Clones were read by immunoSEQ multiplex PCR, and TCRdb kept only the in-frame ones, dropping some. Seen here are fewer than 150,000 clones, around nine tenths observed once, and the top ten hold about 2.6%. What was sequenced was blood. The source of these receptors is a man between 18 and 29 years old in good health.

The rearrangement links TRBV6-1 to TRBJ1-1; D unresolved. This CDR3 is built from 13 residues. The germline CDR1 and CDR2 sequences are MNHNS and SASEGT. The germline V and J ends were trimmed by 2 bases and 6 bases, with 10 bases remaining between them. For the CDR3, the DNA is TGTGCCAGCAGTGAATTCAAAATGGCTGAAGCTTTCTTT. Translated, it gives CASSEFKMAEAFF.

The genes are TRBV5-1 and TRBJ2-3; D gene ambiguous. The CDR3 covers 14 residues. Germline V gene sequence: CDR1 SGHRS, CDR2 YFSETQ. The germline V and J ends were trimmed by 4 bases and 2 bases, with 11 bases remaining between them. In DNA form, the CDR3 reads TGCGCCAGCAGCATGGGCCGGGCCACAGATACGCAGTATTTT. It yields the protein CASSMGRATDTQYF. Based on the CDR3 plus reference TRBV5-1 and TRBJ2-3, the full variable domain is KAGVTQTPRYLIKTRGQQVTLSCSPISGHRSVSWYQQTPGQGLQFLFEYFSETQRNKGNFPGRFSGRQFSNSRSEMNVSTLELGDSALYLCASSMGRATDTQYFGPGTRLTVL.

V and J are TRBV7-3 and TRBJ2-3; 7 bases are a match to TRBD2. The CDR3 loop spans 16 amino acids. Trimming cost V 2 bases and J 2 bases; bases outside gene matches: 7. Germline V gene sequence: CDR1 SGHTA, CDR2 FQGTGA. The CDR3 loop is CASSLGGSGYTDTQYF. CDR3 nucleotide sequence: TGTGCCAGCAGCTTAGGGGGTAGCGGGTACACAGATACGCAGTATTTT.

The V call is TRBV7-3, the J call TRBJ2-3; 12 bases are a match to TRBD2. The germline gives CDR1 SGHTA, CDR2 FQGTGA. The CDR3 totals 16 residues. V gave up 2 bases and J gave up 4 bases; unmatched junction bases: 4. Written as DNA, the CDR3 is TGTGCCAGCAGCTTAGAACTAGCGGGAGGCCCAGATACGCAGTATTTT. It yields the protein CASSLELAGGPDTQYF.

V and J are TRBV18 and TRBJ1-3; TRBD1 matches 9 bases. Germline values: CDR1 KGHSH, CDR2 LQKENI. CDR3 length equals 14 residues. With V trimmed by 6 bases and J by 4 bases, 4 bases remained unmatched. CDR3 protein: CASSGTGMGNTIYF. CDR3 in DNA: TGTGCCAGCTCCGGGACAGGGATGGGAAACACCATATATTTT.

The J gene is TRBJ2-6, the V gene TRBV3-1 (or the pseudogene TRBV3-2); 7 bases agree with TRBD2. The CDR3 contains 17 residues. The germline CDR1 and CDR2 sequences are LGHDT and YNNKEL (reference sequence). V shed 1 base and J 1 base; nucleotides not matched to a gene: 4. CDR3 coding DNA: TGTGCCAGCAGCCAAGTCGGGGGGAGGTCTGGGGCCAACGTCCTGACTTTC. It is translated as CASSQVGGRSGANVLTF.

This clone has a handful of counts. This chain joins TRBV3-1 (or the pseudogene TRBV3-2) and TRBJ1-1; the D is unclear. The V and J ends lost 2 bases and 4 bases respectively, with 2 bases between them. Germline CDR1 is LGHDT and CDR2 is YNNKEL (reference sequence). The CDR3 length is 11 residues. CDR3 nucleotides: TGTGCCAGCAGCCAAAGCACTGAAGCTTTCTTT. Translation: CASSQSTEAFF.

CDR3 region: CASPIQGQDTQYF. The CDR3 DNA follows: TGTGCCAGTCCAATACAGGGGCAGGATACGCAGTATTTT. V usage is TRBV2 and J usage is TRBJ2-3; 7 nucleotides line up with TRBD1. Germline V gives CDR1 SNHLY, CDR2 FYNNEI. CDR3 length: 13 residues. V shed 9 bases and J 6 bases; nucleotides not matched to a gene: 9.

This chain joins TRBV28 and TRBJ2-5; possibly TRBD1 for D (8 bases). Germline V gene data show CDR1 as MDHEN and CDR2 as SYDVKM. V lost 5 bases and J 4 bases, leaving 14 bases between the germline ends. This CDR3 region has 14 residues. CDR3 nucleotides: TGTGCCAGCAGTCTTTACAGGGGGGGAGAGACCCAGTACTTC. Amino acid sequence: CASSLYRGGETQYF.

This clone has a single count. The chain uses TRBV11-3 and TRBJ1-3; weak D call: TRBD1 (5 bases). V was trimmed by 2 bases and J by 0 bases, leaving 11 bases between them. The CDR3 is made up of 16 amino acids. CDR1 is SGHNT, CDR2 YENEEA, per germline. CDR3 residues: CASSLFTGFSGNTIYF. CDR3 nucleotides: TGTGCCAGCAGCTTATTCACAGGCTTCTCTGGAAACACCATATATTTT.

The chain recombines TRBV7-9 with TRBJ1-2; D possibly corresponds to TRBD1 (6 bases). CDR1 and CDR2 (germline): SEHNR, FQNEAQ (reference sequence). CDR3 length: 14 amino acids. With 5 bases removed from V and 0 bases from J, the gap between germline ends came to 10 bases. The CDR3 protein is CASSPGATNYGYTF. Here the CDR3 DNA reads TGTGCCAGCAGCCCGGGGGCGACTAACTATGGCTACACCTTC.

The V and J genes are TRBV15 and TRBJ2-7; D possibly corresponds to TRBD2 (6 bases). The CDR3 is 16 residues long. Trimming stripped 0 bases from V and 2 bases from J, with 14 bases between. In germline, CDR1 is LNHNV, CDR2 YYDKDF (reference sequence). In nucleotides, the CDR3 is TGTGCCACCAGCAGAGACCCCCTCGGGACTCCCTACGAGCAGTACGTC. This sequence encodes CATSRDPLGTPYEQYV.

The rearrangement uses TRBV7-2 and TRBJ1-3; 7 nucleotides agree with TRBD1. The CDR3 covers 16 residues. Germline loops: CDR1 SGHTA, CDR2 FQGNSA. The J segment lost 4 bases and the V segment lost 6 bases, leaving 12 bases of the junction unmatched. The CDR3 spells CASSPGGQPYGNTIYF. The CDR3 nucleotides read TGTGCCAGCAGTCCAGGGGGGCAGCCTTACGGAAACACCATATATTTT.

The rearrangement links TRBV5-1 to TRBJ2-7; D is unresolved. The germline CDR1 and CDR2 sequences are SGHRS and YFSETQ. The CDR3 consists of 12 residues. With 6 bases removed from V and 3 bases from J, the gap between germline ends came to 10 bases. The CDR3 DNA is TGCGCCAGCACTGGCCTGAACTACGAGCAGTACTTC. Translation gives CASTGLNYEQYF.